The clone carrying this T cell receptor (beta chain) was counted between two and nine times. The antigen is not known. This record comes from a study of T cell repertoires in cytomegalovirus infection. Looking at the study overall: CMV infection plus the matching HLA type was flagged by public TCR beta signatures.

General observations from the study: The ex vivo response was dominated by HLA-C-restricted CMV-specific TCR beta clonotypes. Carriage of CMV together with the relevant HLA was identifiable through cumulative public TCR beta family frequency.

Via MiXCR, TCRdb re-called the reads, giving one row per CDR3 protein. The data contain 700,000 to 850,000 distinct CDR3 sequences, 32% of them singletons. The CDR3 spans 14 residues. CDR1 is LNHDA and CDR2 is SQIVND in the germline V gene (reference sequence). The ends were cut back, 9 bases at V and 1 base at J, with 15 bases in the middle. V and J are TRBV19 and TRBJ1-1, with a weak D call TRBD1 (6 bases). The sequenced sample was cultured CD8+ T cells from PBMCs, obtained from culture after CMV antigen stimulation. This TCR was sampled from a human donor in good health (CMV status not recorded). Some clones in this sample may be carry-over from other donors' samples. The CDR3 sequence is CASRTEGENTEAFF. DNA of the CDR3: TGTGCCAGCCGGACAGAAGGTGAGAACACTGAAGCTTTCTTT.